This TCR beta chain was sequenced for a study of T cell repertoires in ileal Crohn's disease. Study-wide context: About half received postoperative treatment, roughly twelve with thiopurines and around 17 anti-TNF.

Measured with immunoSEQ multiplex PCR; TCRdb has only the in-frame clones, and not every one. The data contain about 4,700 clones, almost 80% of them singletons. Sequencing was performed on ileal tissue. The TCR originated in an adult with Crohn's disease.

The CDR3 coding sequence is TGTGCCAGCAGCCCCCTGGGGCAGGGTCCTAACTATGGCTACACCTTC. Protein sequence: CASSPLGQGPNYGYTF. The chain recombines TRBV5-6 with TRBJ1-2; tentatively, D is TRBD1 (5 bases). Looked up from germline, CDR1 is SGHDT and CDR2 is YYEEEE. The V and J ends lost 4 bases and 0 bases respectively, with 16 bases between them. This CDR3 contains 16 residues.